This T cell receptor beta chain is from a study of memory CD4+ T cells and cytomegalovirus serostatus (dated by TCRdb to about 2019). A note on the overall study: The cohort included around 35 healthy adults from Belgium, of whom 9 were CMV seropositive and 24 were CMV seronegative. The study sequenced CD4+ memory TCRbeta repertoires of a Belgian cohort with known cytomegalovirus serostatus to replicate a published TCR-based CMV serostatus classifier.

This clone was seen only a few times. What antigen it recognizes has not been identified. No base qualities exist here, and no much larger clone lies one base off it. Single viable CD3+CD4+CD8-CD45RO+ cells were sorted as memory CD4+ T cells on a FACSAria II. CMV serostatus was assessed using a Roche Elecsys assay, by which serum IgG against CMV pp150, pp28, p38 and p52 was detected. Following thawing, total CD4+ T cells were enriched through positive selection using CD4 magnetic microbeads. The samples came from a separate study whose specific focus was interrogating the CD4+ T cell memory repertoire. Peripheral blood mononuclear cells were isolated and cryopreserved according to standard operating procedures, and serum was kept at -80 degrees C. The staining relied on CD3-PerCP (BW264/56), CD4-APC (RPA-T4), CD45RO-PE (UCHT1) and CD8-Pacific Orange (3B5) antibodies, and Sytox blue was used to exclude non-viable cells.

Study-wide findings and limitations: On the Belgian cohort, the classifier built on the original framework reached a median bootstrapped AUC of about 0.95, with a 95% CI of 0.76-1.00. For CMV serostatus prediction, a median bootstrapped AUC of 0.95 was reached with the original framework, and a median bootstrapped AUC of roughly 0.89 was reached with a US-trained random forest. Among the approximately 160 previously reported CMV-associated TCRbeta sequences, 67 showed up in the CD4+ memory repertoires, with each one found in between one and five individuals. The results were interpreted as suggesting that the CMV-associated TCR signature is largely present in the CD4+ memory repertoire. Only CD4+CD45RO+ memory cells were sequenced, unlike the original study, which covered naive and memory CD4+ and CD8+ populations.

The CDR3, cysteine through phenylalanine, is 13 amino acids long. Only the CDR3 portion is preserved as DNA: 39 bases, with reading frame beginning at the first base. CDR1 SQVTM and CDR2 ANQGSEA were looked up in the germline V gene. V is cut by 7 bases and J by 0 bases, and the space between the germline ends is 12 bases. The Quick-DNA Microprep Kit was used to extract genomic DNA from the sorted cells. Amplification of TCRbeta DNA was done with the immunoSEQ hsTCRbeta kit, following the protocol from the manufacturer. An Illumina MiSeq instrument was used to sequence the TCRbeta libraries. The study's own analysis went as follows. Following removal of out-of-frame sequences, approximately 2.1 million distinct TCRbeta sequences were retained, with an average of roughly 71,000 per individual. Each individual was scored using the number of approximately 160 previously reported CMV-associated TCRbeta sequences that the individual carried and the total number of productive distinct TCRbeta sequences. A beta-binomial model was reimplemented in Python, and scikit-learn random forests with default parameters were trained on data from the US cohort. Classifier performance on the Belgian cohort was summarized as median AUC with percentile confidence intervals calculated over 10,000 bootstrap iterations. Held by TCRdb, this immuneACCESS table contains in-frame sequences only and omits some clones. Under half of the omission traces to an unresolved V gene where checked; the cause of the rest is unknown. V and J calls and clone size come straight from that table; D and trimming were deduced from the DNA. A total of about 39,000 clones appear in this sample, roughly four fifths of them only once. 0.6% to 0.95% of the sample belongs to the ten largest clones.

The sequence came from an adult in good health and CMV-seronegative. Sequenced input: memory CD4+ T cells from blood. The rearrangement joined TRBV29-1 to TRBJ1-1; TRBD1 is a weak D gene call, 6 bases matching. The nucleotide sequence reads as follows: TGCAGCGGGACGGGACACTTGAACACTGAAGCTTTCTTT. Its product reads: CSGTGHLNTEAFF.